A selection of T cell receptor beta chains follows, all from one sample in a study of HIV-infected children after antiretroviral therapy interruption. TCRdb re-called the 3' RACE reads with MiXCR, one entry per CDR3 protein. The sample consists of tens of thousands of distinct CDR3 sequences, 4.3% of them appearing once. The sequences come from CD45RA+ CD4+ T cells from PBMCs, pooled from several time points, collected from a donor given antiretroviral therapy, either interrupted or continuous. The receptors were gathered from a pool of human donors with HIV. Each CDR3 is given without its conserved first and last residue. Fields, in order: J gene, V gene, CDR3 protein.

TRBJ2-5	TRBV7-2	ASGRWGAGETQY
TRBJ1-1	TRBV11-2	ASSPPRAEAF
TRBJ2-7	TRBV12-3/TRBV12-4	ASSQDPPYEQY
TRBJ2-5	TRBV24-1	ATSPPEGETQY
TRBJ1-1	TRBV29-1	SVSLNTEAF
TRBJ2-7	TRBV3-1	ASSQAGDAEQY
TRBJ2-3	TRBV12-3/TRBV12-4	ASRRSRDRADTQY
TRBJ1-1	TRBV28	ASSLTGGGGNTEAF
TRBJ2-7	TRBV29-1	SVGQASYEQY
TRBJ2-6	TRBV4-2	ASSVLVKGTSGANVLT
TRBJ2-3	TRBV5-6	ASSVDSTDTQY
TRBJ1-3	TRBV28	ASSFETGILNTIY
TRBJ1-2	TRBV14	ASSPASYGYT
TRBJ1-5	TRBV28	ASSTPSDPTGKH
TRBJ2-5	TRBV6-1	ASSEGTSLETQY
TRBJ2-1	TRBV10-3	AISRDTDNEQF
TRBJ1-5	TRBV20-1	SAGIGTGNQPQH
TRBJ2-7	TRBV18	ASSPRDSNYEQY
TRBJ1-1	TRBV12-3/TRBV12-4	ASSLGQVMNTEAF
TRBJ1-1	TRBV7-9	ASTRENTEAF
TRBJ1-3	TRBV12-3/TRBV12-4	ASSPYPGGNTIY
TRBJ1-4	TRBV28	AGSTGYNEKLF
TRBJ1-2	TRBV19	ASRSWGSPNYGYT
TRBJ1-1	TRBV5-1	ASMRGPGTEAF
TRBJ2-7	TRBV28	ASSPRGQGSYEQY
TRBJ1-1	TRBV2	ARSGVENTEAF
TRBJ2-4	TRBV12-3/TRBV12-4	ASSPTFWGAKNIQY
TRBJ2-7	TRBV2	ASSAGLGYEQY
TRBJ2-5	TRBV4-2	ASSQGGWDTQY
TRBJ2-3	TRBV6-5	ASRATGQGGVTDTQY
TRBJ2-7	TRBV6-1	ASCVRVSYEQY
TRBJ2-2	TRBV7-2	ASSLNTGELF
TRBJ2-7	TRBV20-1	SARGDRTDYEQY
TRBJ2-4	TRBV20-1	SAPSSQNRIQY
TRBJ2-3	TRBV12-5	ASGMGLATDTQY
TRBJ2-6	TRBV27	ASRIAGSASGANVLT
TRBJ1-1	TRBV9	ASSKTGGDTEAF
TRBJ2-5	TRBV4-1	ASSQDYRGQDTQY
TRBJ1-5	TRBV6-1	ASSELQLRPQH